The 25 T cell receptor beta chains below all came from one sample that was sequenced in a study of blood T cell repertoires in COVID-19. The method was immunoSEQ multiplex PCR; TCRdb's version includes in-frame clones alone and lacks a portion of them. The sample records roughly 360,000 clones, approximately 80% being singletons. The sample consisted of peripheral blood. These receptors originate from a human donor with acute or convalescent COVID-19. The donor label of this sample is uncertain.

The rearrangement joins TRBV10-3 to TRBJ2-3; D unclear. From germline, CDR1 is ENHRY and CDR2 SYGVKD. The CDR3 runs 14 residues. V was clipped by 0 bases and J by 1 base, with 5 bases between them. The CDR3 reads CAISESPGTDTQYF. The CDR3 DNA is TGTGCCATCAGTGAGTCACCAGGCACAGATACGCAGTATTTT.

The chain joins TRBV28 to TRBJ1-1, with no clear D. Per germline, CDR1 MDHEN and CDR2 SYDVKM. V was shortened by 2 bases and J by 0 bases, with 7 bases between the two germline ends. The CDR3 is 14 amino acids. This CDR3 is CASSLGSVNTEAFF. The CDR3 DNA is TGTGCCAGCAGTTTAGGCTCCGTGAACACTGAAGCTTTCTTT.

On this clone itself: Other DNA sequences from this sample encode an identical CDR3 as well. This sequence joins TRBV5-1 and TRBJ1-3, with TRBD1 matching 7 bases. CDR3 length: 14 residues. V lost 4 bases and J lost 0; bases outside the gene matches: 1. Germline V gives CDR1 SGHRS, CDR2 YFSETQ. The CDR3 protein is CASSTGDSGNTIYF. The CDR3 nucleotides read TGCGCCAGCAGCACAGGGGACTCTGGAAACACCATATATTTT.

The CDR3 DNA follows: TGCGCCAGCAGCTTGGTCGGGGGAGTTGAAGCTTTCTTT. It specifies CASSLVGGVEAFF. The J gene is TRBJ1-1, the V gene TRBV5-1, with D maybe TRBD1 (5 bases). CDR3 length equals 13 residues. CDR1 is SGHRS and CDR2 is YFSETQ in the germline V gene. The V end lost 0 bases, the J end lost 7 bases, and 10 bases lay between the germline ends.

V and J are TRBV10-2 and TRBJ2-3; D not resolved. V gave up 4 bases and J gave up 2 bases, with 22 bases separating them. The germline V gene has CDR1 WSHSY and CDR2 SAAADI. CDR3 length: 18 amino acids. The CDR3 region has the DNA TGCGCCAGCAGTGTCAGCGCGGCCACGATAATGTTCACAGATACGCAGTATTTT. Translation gives CASSVSAATIMFTDTQYF.

In its sample, this clone was seen a few times. V is TRBV7-2 and J is TRBJ2-1, with 10 bases fitting TRBD2. Germline CDR1 is SGHTA and CDR2 is FQGNSA. The junction had 14 bases not matched to a gene; V was cut back by 5 bases and J by 7 bases. This CDR3 contains 17 residues. DNA of the CDR3: TGTGCCAGCAGCGACACCTTACTAGCGGGGCGACGGAATGAGCAGTTCTTC. Protein product: CASSDTLLAGRRNEQFF.

The rearrangement joins TRBV6-5 to TRBJ2-2, with TRBD2 as a possible D gene (6 bases). CDR1 is MNHEY and CDR2 is SVGAGI in the germline V gene. V was shortened by 2 bases and J by 2 bases, with 12 bases between the two germline ends. This CDR3 spans 16 amino acids. The CDR3 nucleotides are TGTGCCAGCAGTTACGGGACGGGAGTTAACACCGGGGAGCTGTTTTTT. Amino acids: CASSYGTGVNTGELFF.

The V and J genes are TRBV2 and TRBJ1-3, with a possible D match to TRBD1 (5 bases). The CDR3 covers 14 residues. Trimming took 6 bases from V and 2 from J, leaving 11 bases between them. Germline CDR1 is SNHLY and CDR2 is FYNNEI. CDR3 region: CASRVQGAGNTIYF. CDR3 in DNA: TGTGCCAGCAGGGTTCAGGGTGCTGGAAACACCATATATTTT.

V gene TRBV9 combines with J gene TRBJ2-2, with D unresolved. V dropped 5 bases and J dropped 4 bases, with 6 bases sitting between them. In germline, CDR1 is SGDLS, CDR2 YYNGEE. The CDR3 length is 12 residues. For the CDR3, the DNA is TGTGCCAGCAGAAAGAGCACCGGGGAGCTGTTTTTT. The encoded protein is CASRKSTGELFF.

The chain joins TRBV3-1 (or the pseudogene TRBV3-2) to TRBJ2-7, with 7 bases fitting TRBD1. The CDR3 totals 14 residues. Germline loops: CDR1 LGHDT, CDR2 YNNKEL (reference sequence). V lost 1 base and J lost 4; bases outside the gene matches: 4. The CDR3 nucleotides are TGTGCCAGCAGCCAAGTTGGGACAGCATACGAGCAGTACTTC. Translating gives CASSQVGTAYEQYF.

The gene calls are TRBV19 and TRBJ1-1; possible D gene TRBD1, 5 bases. V lost 3 bases, J lost 4 bases, and 15 bases lay in between. Germline CDR1 reads LNHDA; CDR2 reads SQIVND (reference sequence). The CDR3 spans 15 residues. CDR3 protein: CASSIFRTRPTEAFF. CDR3 DNA sequence: TGTGCCAGTAGTATCTTTAGGACAAGACCCACTGAAGCTTTCTTT.

The chain combines TRBV12-3 or TRBV12-4 with TRBJ2-5; D is possibly TRBD2 (5 bases). CDR3 size: 11 residues. The ends were cut back, 6 bases at V and 7 bases at J, with 9 bases in the middle. The CDR3 DNA follows: TGTGCCAGCAGAGGACTGGGGACCCAGTACTTC. Protein sequence: CASRGLGTQYF.

CDR3 loop: CASRLQGAGNTIYF. The CDR3 DNA follows: TGTGCCAGCAGATTACAGGGGGCAGGAAACACCATATATTTT. V is TRBV5-6 and J is TRBJ1-3, with 9 bases that match TRBD1. Germline V CDR1 and CDR2: SGHDT, YYEEEE. With V trimmed by 5 bases and J by 4 bases, 4 bases remained unmatched. The length of the CDR3 is 14 residues.

The chain combines TRBV30 with TRBJ2-7; 12 nucleotides agree with TRBD2. This CDR3 region has 14 residues. Trimming cost V 5 bases and J 6 bases; bases outside gene matches: 8. Germline loops: CDR1 GTSNPN, CDR2 SVGIG (reference sequence). Here the CDR3 DNA reads TGTGCCTGGGTTCTAGCGGGAGGGTTTGGCGAGCAGTACTTC. It specifies CAWVLAGGFGEQYF.

The rearrangement links TRBV7-9 to TRBJ2-7; no reliable D call. From germline, CDR1 is SEHNR and CDR2 FQNEAQ (reference sequence). Deletions cut 4 bases from V and 6 bases from J, with 7 bases between. The CDR3 runs to 11 residues. CDR3 in DNA: TGTGCCAGCAGCTCCCGGTTCGAGCAGTACTTC. Translation gives CASSSRFEQYF.

V is TRBV28 and J is TRBJ1-1; TRBD1 is a possible D gene (6 bases). V was cut by 3 bases and J by 4 bases, with 15 bases left in between. Germline V gene sequence: CDR1 MDHEN, CDR2 SYDVKM. The CDR3 totals 15 residues. CDR3 amino acids: CASSLLTTGFTEAFF. CDR3 bases: TGTGCCAGCAGTTTGTTGACTACAGGGTTCACTGAAGCTTTCTTT.

This sequence joins TRBV15 and TRBJ2-7, with 10 nucleotides matching TRBD1. This CDR3 comprises 22 residues. Germline V gene data show CDR1 as LNHNV and CDR2 as YYDKDF (reference sequence). Trimming took 0 bases from V and 3 from J; bases not matched to a gene: 23. CDR3 in amino acids: CATSRDSRLGTGVAGGHYEQYF. The CDR3 DNA reads TGTGCCACCAGCAGAGATTCAAGATTGGGGACAGGGGTAGCGGGCGGGCACTACGAGCAGTACTTC.

The chain combines TRBV2 with TRBJ1-5; unclear D gene. In germline, CDR1 is SNHLY, CDR2 FYNNEI. The CDR3 covers 15 residues. V lost 4 bases and J lost 1, with 11 bases in between. The CDR3 reads CASSARSGSNQPQHF. In nucleotides, the CDR3 is TGTGCCAGCAGTGCCCGCTCGGGGAGCAATCAGCCCCAGCATTTT.

The chain recombines TRBV19 with TRBJ1-5; 7 bases map to TRBD1. V trimming: 9 bases; J trimming: 3 bases; junction bases outside the gene matches: 5. This CDR3 has 13 residues. CDR1 and CDR2 (germline): LNHDA, SQIVND (reference sequence). The CDR3 bases are TGTGCCAGCAGGGACAGCTACAATCAGCCCCAGCATTTT. Its protein product is CASRDSYNQPQHF.

The rearrangement uses TRBV4-2 and TRBJ1-2; unclear D gene. There are 14 residues in the CDR3. Between the trimmed V and J ends, which lost 5 bases and 2 bases, there was a span of 12 bases. The V gene's germline CDR1 is LGHNA and CDR2 YNFKEQ. The CDR3 DNA sequence: TGTGCCAGCAGCACATCCGCGGGGAACTATGGCTACACCTTC. It encodes CASSTSAGNYGYTF.

The chain combines TRBV10-1 with TRBJ1-2, with 7 bases that match TRBD1. V gave up 9 bases and J gave up 1 base; unmatched junction bases: 8. This CDR3 spans 14 amino acids. Germline CDR1 WNHNN, CDR2 SYGVQD (reference sequence). The CDR3 DNA sequence: TGCGCCAGAAGAGGACAGGCCCGTAACTATGGCTACACCTTC. As protein: CARRGQARNYGYTF.

This chain connects TRBV2 to TRBJ2-7; 7 nucleotides match TRBD2. Germline lookup yields CDR1 SNHLY and CDR2 FYNNEI. Unmatched junction bases numbered 6, after V lost 10 bases and J lost 0 bases. This CDR3 is 13 amino acids long. In nucleotides, the CDR3 is TGTGCCATTTCTAGCGGCTACTCCTACGAGCAGTACTTC. Encoded protein: CAISSGYSYEQYF.

The chain couples TRBV6-1 to TRBJ1-4; the D gene is possibly TRBD1 (5 bases). Deletions cut 3 bases from V and 8 bases from J, with 10 bases between. The CDR3 contains 13 residues. Germline-derived CDR1 and CDR2 are MNHNS and SASEGT. The CDR3 nucleotides are TGTGCCAGCAGTGACAGGGTGAGGGAAAAACTGTTTTTT. Translated: CASSDRVREKLFF.

V is TRBV10-1 and J is TRBJ2-7; 7 nucleotides align to TRBD2. From germline, CDR1 is WNHNN and CDR2 SYGVQD (reference sequence). The CDR3 extends over 14 amino acids. V was clipped by 6 bases and J by 5 bases; unmatched bases: 10. The DNA of the CDR3 is TGCGCCAGCAGCCGGGACGGGGGACTACACGAGCAGTACTTC. Protein sequence: CASSRDGGLHEQYF.

V and J are TRBV30 and TRBJ1-2; unclear D gene. The germline V gene has CDR1 GTSNPN and CDR2 SVGIG (reference sequence). The CDR3 is 12 amino acids. Trimming shortened V by 2 bases and J by 4 bases, and 8 bases separated the two germline ends. The CDR3: CAWSNGPYGYTF. The CDR3 DNA follows: TGTGCCTGGAGTAATGGGCCCTATGGCTACACCTTC.